The clone carrying this T cell receptor beta chain was seen many times. This entry comes from a study of T-cell reconstitution after alpha-beta-depleted transplantation in children. Preparation of the TCRbeta library was carried out with unique molecular identifiers. TCRdb redid the calling of the PCR reads with MiXCR, one entry per CDR3 protein. The sample contains some 530,000 distinct CDR3 sequences, around an eighth of which appear only once. V gave up 7 bases and J gave up 7 bases; unmatched junction bases: 11. The CDR3 contains 15 residues. CDR1 is MNHEY, CDR2 SVGAGI, per germline. Sequenced material: PBMCs from the stem cell graft donor, taken from the stem cell graft. The chain couples TRBV6-5 to TRBJ2-2; 8 bases match TRBD2. This receptor was obtained from a human donor who donated a stem cell graft to a child with combined immunodeficiency. Written as DNA, the CDR3 is TGTGCCAGCAATCGGGGGGGCCCGGTCGACGGGGAGCTGTTTTTT. Residues: CASNRGGPVDGELFF.